The entry that follows covers one T cell receptor (beta chain) sequence. Under the authors' procedure: Reference gene primer amplification gave estimated nucleated cell counts. Sequenced by immunoSEQ multiplex PCR; TCRdb stores in-frame clones only, minus some. V and J calls and clone size come straight from that table; D and trimming were deduced from the DNA. The table has under 300,000 clones, 82% seen once. The source of the sample is a study of blood T cell repertoires in COVID-19. The wider study: COVID-19 samples, acute and convalescent, were from the United States, Italy and Spain. The cDNA or gDNA used as material had been derived from T cells, B-cell-depleted T cells, or PBMCs.

Germline assignment: CDR1 LGHNA and CDR2 YNFKEQ. The V and J ends lost 4 bases and 2 bases respectively, with 15 bases between them. This CDR3 contains 15 residues. The source material was peripheral blood. This chain connects TRBV4-2 to TRBJ2-7, with D maybe TRBD1 (6 bases). This clonotype was obtained from a woman at least 80 years old with active or convalescent COVID-19. The CDR3 protein is CASSPDGGQAYEQYF. In DNA, the CDR3 is TGTGCCAGCAGCCCCGATGGGGGACAAGCCTACGAGCAGTACTTC.